The entry below gives a single T cell receptor (beta chain) sequence along with its context. The source of the sample is a study of OX40 agonist ivuxolimab in advanced cancers. Repertoires were generated with immunoSEQ multiplex PCR, while TCRdb's copy carries only in-frame clones and drops some. The sample carries 75,000 to 90,000 clones, about 85% recorded once. Trimming shortened V by 5 bases and J by 4 bases, and 7 bases separated the two germline ends. This CDR3 spans 12 amino acids. Germline CDR1 reads SGHAT; CDR2 reads FQNNGV. The V call is TRBV11-2, the J call TRBJ2-3; D is unclear. Sample: CD4+ or CD8+ T cells sorted from blood, taken in a trial of the OX40 agonist ivuxolimab. The receptor's source is an adult with an advanced solid tumor such as melanoma, head and neck, liver or kidney cancer. In DNA, the CDR3 is TGTGCCAGCAGCCTAAAGCCAGATACGCAGTATTTT. It specifies CASSLKPDTQYF.